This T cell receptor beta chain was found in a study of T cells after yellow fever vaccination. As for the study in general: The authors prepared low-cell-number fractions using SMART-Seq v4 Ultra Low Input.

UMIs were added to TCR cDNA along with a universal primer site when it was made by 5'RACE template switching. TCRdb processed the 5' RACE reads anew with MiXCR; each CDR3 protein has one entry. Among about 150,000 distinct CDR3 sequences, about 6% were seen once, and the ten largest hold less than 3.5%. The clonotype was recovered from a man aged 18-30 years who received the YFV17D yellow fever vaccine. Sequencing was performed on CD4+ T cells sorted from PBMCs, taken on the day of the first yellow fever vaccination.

As DNA, the CDR3 is TGTGCCAGCAGACCCGTGAACGGGGCCCAAGAGACCCAGTACTTC. It translates to CASRPVNGAQETQYF. The chain carries TRBV27 and TRBJ2-5; D may be TRBD1 or TRBD2 (5 bases each). V was clipped by 6 bases and J by 1 base, with 15 bases between them. The germline CDR1 and CDR2 sequences are MNHEY and SMNVEV (reference sequence). This CDR3 has 15 amino acids.